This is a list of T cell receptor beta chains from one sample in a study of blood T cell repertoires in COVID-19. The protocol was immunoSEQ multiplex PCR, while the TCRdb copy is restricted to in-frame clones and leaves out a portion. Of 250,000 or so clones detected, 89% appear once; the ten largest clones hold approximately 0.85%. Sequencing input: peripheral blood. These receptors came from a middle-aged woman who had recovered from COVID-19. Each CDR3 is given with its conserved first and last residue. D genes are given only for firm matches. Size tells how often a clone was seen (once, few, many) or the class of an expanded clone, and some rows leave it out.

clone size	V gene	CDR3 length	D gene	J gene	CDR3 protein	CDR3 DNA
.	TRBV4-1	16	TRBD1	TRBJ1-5	CASSQGGQYSNQPQHF	TGCGCCAGCAGCCAGGGGGGACAGTATAGCAATCAGCCCCAGCATTTT
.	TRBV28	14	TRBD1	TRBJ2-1	CASSSGTVRNEQFF	TGTGCCAGCAGTTCCGGGACAGTAAGGAATGAGCAGTTCTTC
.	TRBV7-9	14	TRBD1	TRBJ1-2	CASSWDRVDYGYTF	TGTGCCAGCAGCTGGGACAGGGTAGACTATGGCTACACCTTC
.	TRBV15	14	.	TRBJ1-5	CATSREQGNQPQHF	TGTGCCACCAGCAGAGAACAGGGCAATCAGCCCCAGCATTTT
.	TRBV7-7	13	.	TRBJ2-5	CAVGAGAAETQYF	TGTGCCGTTGGGGCAGGGGCAGCAGAGACCCAGTACTTC
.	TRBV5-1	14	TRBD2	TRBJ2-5	CASSGGRVEETQYF	TGCGCCAGCAGCGGGGGGAGGGTTGAAGAGACCCAGTACTTC
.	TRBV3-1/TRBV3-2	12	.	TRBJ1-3	CASVSSGNTIYF	TGTGCCAGCGTTAGCTCTGGAAACACCATATATTTT
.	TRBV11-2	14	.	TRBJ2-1	CASTLDSSYNEQFF	TGTGCCAGCACCTTAGATAGCTCCTACAATGAGCAGTTCTTC
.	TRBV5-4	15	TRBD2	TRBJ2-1	CASSFLAGTYNEQFF	TGTGCCAGCAGCTTTCTAGCGGGGACGTACAATGAGCAGTTCTTC
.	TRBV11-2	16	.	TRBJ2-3	CASSLDVVLGTDTQYF	TGTGCCAGCAGCTTAGACGTAGTTCTTGGCACAGATACGCAGTATTTT
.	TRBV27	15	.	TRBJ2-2	CASSLLQAYTGELFF	TGTGCCAGCAGTTTATTACAGGCTTACACCGGGGAGCTGTTTTTT
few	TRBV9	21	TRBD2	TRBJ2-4	CASSVVPRLAGKPGPKNIQYF	TGTGCCAGCAGCGTAGTACCTCGACTAGCGGGAAAGCCCGGGCCCAAAAACATTCAGTACTTC
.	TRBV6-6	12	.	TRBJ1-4	CATWPGDEKLFF	TGTGCCACCTGGCCGGGGGATGAAAAACTGTTTTTT
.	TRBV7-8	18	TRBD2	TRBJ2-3	CASSLAIIAGEGTDTQYF	TGTGCCAGCAGCTTAGCCATTATAGCGGGAGAGGGCACAGATACGCAGTATTTT
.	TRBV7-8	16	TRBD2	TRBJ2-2	CASSLAGGPFVGELFF	TGTGCCAGCAGCCTAGCGGGAGGGCCGTTCGTCGGGGAGCTGTTTTTT
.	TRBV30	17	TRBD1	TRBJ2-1	CAWRPGQRKTRYNEQFF	TGTGCCTGGAGGCCGGGACAGAGGAAAACTCGCTACAATGAGCAGTTCTTC
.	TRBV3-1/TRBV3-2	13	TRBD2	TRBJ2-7	CASRTSGTIEQYF	TGTGCCAGCCGGACTAGCGGGACGATCGAGCAGTACTTC
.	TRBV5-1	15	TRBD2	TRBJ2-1	CASSLGASGYNEQFF	TGCGCCAGCAGCTTGGGGGCTAGCGGCTACAATGAGCAGTTCTTC
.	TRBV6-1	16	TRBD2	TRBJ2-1	CASIDNPGLANNEQFF	TGTGCCAGCATTGATAACCCGGGACTAGCGAACAATGAGCAGTTCTTC
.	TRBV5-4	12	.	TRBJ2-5	CASSLPQETQYF	TGTGCCAGCAGCCTACCCCAAGAGACCCAGTACTTC
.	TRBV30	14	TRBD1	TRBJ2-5	CAWTGQGAGETQYF	TGTGCCTGGACTGGACAGGGGGCGGGTGAGACCCAGTACTTC
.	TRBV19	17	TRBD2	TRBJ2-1	CASSIGLAGGSYNEQFF	TGTGCCAGTAGTATAGGACTAGCGGGAGGGTCCTACAATGAGCAGTTCTTC
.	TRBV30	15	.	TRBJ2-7	CAWSPGSGGHYEQYF	TGTGCCTGGAGTCCCGGGTCTGGCGGACACTACGAGCAGTACTTC
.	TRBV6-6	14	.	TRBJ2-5	CASMSGEAAETQYF	TGTGCCAGCATGTCCGGAGAGGCAGCGGAGACCCAGTACTTC
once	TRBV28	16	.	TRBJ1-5	CASSPHQGYSNQPQHF	TGTGCCAGCAGTCCCCACCAGGGGTATAGCAATCAGCCCCAGCATTTT
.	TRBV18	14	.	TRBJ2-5	CASSRGAGEETQYF	TGTGCCAGCTCACGAGGGGCAGGGGAAGAGACCCAGTACTTC
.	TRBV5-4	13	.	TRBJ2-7	CASSITGGDEQYF	TGTGCCAGCAGCATTACAGGGGGGGACGAGCAGTACTTC
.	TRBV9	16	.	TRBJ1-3	CASSEEGGVKGNTIYF	TGTGCCAGCAGCGAGGAGGGGGGGGTTAAGGGAAACACCATATATTTT
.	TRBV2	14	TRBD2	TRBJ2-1	CASRTAGGDNEQFF	TGTGCCAGCAGAACAGCGGGAGGGGACAATGAGCAGTTCTTC
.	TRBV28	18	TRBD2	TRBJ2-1	CASSANSGTSGAYNEQFF	TGTGCCAGCAGTGCGAATTCCGGGACTAGCGGGGCCTACAATGAGCAGTTCTTC